The 13 T cell receptor beta chains given below trace back to one sample, sequenced in a study of shared clonotypes between healthy human individuals. Clones were read by immunoSEQ multiplex PCR, and TCRdb kept only the in-frame ones, dropping some. The data hold over 850,000 clones, with around 78% observed a single time. The material sequenced was memory CD4+ T cells from PBMCs. Subset meaning: CD45RA-negative fraction. These receptors were obtained from a young man in good health. Some clones in this sample may be carry-over from other donors' samples.

Regarding this clone: Only one base separates this from a far larger clonotype, so it likely reflects a read error. The same CDR3 can be traced to other DNA sequences in this sample. The V and J genes are TRBV4-2 and TRBJ2-2; D possibly corresponds to TRBD2 (6 bases). Germline lookup yields CDR1 LGHNA and CDR2 YNFKEQ. This CDR3 contains 15 residues. CDR3 protein: CASSQDHGSTGELFF. The CDR3 DNA reads as TGTGCTAGCAGCCAAGATCACGGGAGTACCGGGGAGCTGTTTTTT.

The chain uses TRBV30 and TRBJ1-3; no definite D call. V lost 1 base and J 0 bases, leaving 7 bases between the germline ends. This CDR3 spans 14 amino acids. From germline, CDR1 is GTSNPN and CDR2 SVGIG (reference sequence). CDR3 bases: TGTGCCTGGAGTGACAGTTACTCTGGAAACACCATATATTTT. It codes for CAWSDSYSGNTIYF.

The chain joins TRBV15 to TRBJ1-2; D remains unclear. Germline lookup yields CDR1 LNHNV and CDR2 YYDKDF (reference sequence). The CDR3 is 14 residues long. Trimming cost V 0 bases and J 7 bases, with 12 bases left between them. For the CDR3, the DNA is TGTGCCACCAGCAGAGATCCTATACCGGGTGGCTACACCTTC. Amino acids: CATSRDPIPGGYTF.

V gene TRBV7-9 combines with J gene TRBJ2-5; D possibly corresponds to TRBD2 (6 bases). Per germline, CDR1 SEHNR and CDR2 FQNEAQ (reference sequence). CDR3 length: 16 amino acids. V was clipped by 5 bases and J by 4 bases, with 20 bases between them. CDR3 DNA sequence: TGTGCCAGCAGCCGGTGGACGACCGTCGGGAGAGAGACCCAGTACTTC. Translated: CASSRWTTVGRETQYF.

This chain connects TRBV27 to TRBJ2-2, with 14 bases that match TRBD2. The germline CDR1 and CDR2 sequences are MNHEY and SMNVEV (reference sequence). V was clipped by 5 bases and J by 6 bases; unmatched bases: 8. The CDR3 is 17 amino acids. The CDR3 loop is CASSPGLAGVVAGELFF. Written as DNA, the CDR3 is TGTGCCAGCAGTCCGGGACTAGCGGGAGTCGTTGCCGGGGAGCTGTTTTTT.

V and J are TRBV9 and TRBJ2-7; no definite D call. V lost 0 bases, J lost 3 bases, and 16 bases lay in between. CDR1 and CDR2 (germline): SGDLS, YYNGEE. This CDR3 is built from 16 residues. The CDR3 DNA is TGTGCCAGCAGCGTAGCAATAGAAGCGTCTCACTACGAGCAGTACTTC. Translated, it gives CASSVAIEASHYEQYF.

This clone was detected only once. The identical CDR3 is also encoded by other nucleotide sequences in the sample. The gene calls are TRBV7-3 and TRBJ2-2; tentatively, D is TRBD1 (6 bases). Germline V gives CDR1 SGHTA, CDR2 FQGTGA. Trimming took off 3 bases at V and 4 bases at J, with 9 bases between the two ends. The CDR3 has 14 amino acids. The CDR3 DNA is TGTGCCAGCAGCTTGACAGGAGGCACCGGGGAGCTGTTTTTT. Translating gives CASSLTGGTGELFF.

Many counts were recorded for this clone. The chain employs TRBV28 and TRBJ2-1; D ambiguous. V dropped 3 bases and J dropped 7 bases, with 10 bases sitting between them. From germline, CDR1 is MDHEN and CDR2 SYDVKM. CDR3 size: 13 residues. This CDR3 is CASSFQEPNEQFF. The CDR3 nucleotides are TGTGCCAGCAGTTTCCAAGAACCGAATGAGCAGTTCTTC.

V is TRBV30 and J is TRBJ2-5; possible D gene TRBD2, 6 bases. Between the trimmed V and J ends, which lost 0 bases and 4 bases, there was a span of 15 bases. This CDR3 is built from 15 residues. Germline V gives CDR1 GTSNPN, CDR2 SVGIG (reference sequence). This CDR3 is CAWSVHLGLRETQYF. The CDR3 nucleotides are TGTGCCTGGAGTGTACATTTGGGACTTCGAGAGACCCAGTACTTC.

The sample holds many counts of this clone. The chain is built from TRBV21-1 and TRBJ1-5. TRBV21-1 is a pseudogene. CDR3 length: 17 residues. The CDR3 loop reads CATFHSRDGNSNQPQHF. CDR3 nucleotides: TGTGCCACCTTCCATTCCCGGGACGGAAATAGCAATCAGCCCCAGCATTTT.

This clone was detected only a few times. This chain links TRBV29-1 with TRBJ2-1, with 11 bases identical to TRBD2. CDR1 and CDR2 (germline): SQVTM, ANQGSEA. After removal of 7 bases from V and 12 bases from J, the junction contained 11 bases not matched to a gene. The length of the CDR3 is 13 residues. CDR3 residues: CSGGTSGTVGQFF. The DNA for the CDR3 is TGCAGCGGAGGGACTAGCGGCACGGTGGGGCAGTTCTTC.

For this clone: Other DNA variants within this sample encode the same CDR3. J is TRBJ2-7 and V is TRBV2; 9 nucleotides agree with TRBD1. CDR3 length: 13 residues. Per the germline V gene, CDR1 is SNHLY and CDR2 is FYNNEI. V dropped 6 bases and J dropped 7; count of bases not matched to a gene: 7. CDR3 in DNA: TGTGCCAGCAGCCCACAGGGGGCGCGGGAGCAGTACTTC. This gives the protein CASSPQGAREQYF.

In regard to this clone: The likely explanation is a read error, given a far larger clone one base away. The chain couples TRBV30 to TRBJ1-4, with D maybe TRBD1 (5 bases). CDR1 and CDR2 from the germline V gene are GTSNPN and SVGIG (reference sequence). The CDR3 sequence is 13 residues long. The CDR3 DNA follows: TGTGCCTTTCAAGGGGTATTCAGTGAAAAACTGTCTTTT. Its protein is CAFQGVFSEKLSF.